The clone carrying this TCR beta chain was observed at least ten times. The antigen is not known. This sample was included in a study of neurological immune-mediated disorders. Overall study results and limits: HTLV-1-associated myelopathy displayed the greatest TCR clonal expansion, and multiple sclerosis exhibited the smallest, lower than that of healthy controls.

The CDR3 loop spans 14 amino acids. With 6 bases removed from V and 3 bases from J, the gap between germline ends came to 12 bases. Germline V gene data show CDR1 as ENHRY and CDR2 as SYGVKD. As for the cDNA, it was generated by 5'RACE with 10-nucleotide random UMIs. TCRdb re-analysed the 5' RACE reads in MiXCR, keeping a single row per CDR3 protein. The sample carries approximately 20,000 distinct CDR3 sequences, roughly 2.7% recorded once. The source material was PBMCs. The sequence was collected from a woman aged 18-30 years with multiple sclerosis. The chain carries TRBV10-3 and TRBJ2-1; weak D call: TRBD2 (6 bases). The CDR3 is CAISPGLNYNEQFF. The CDR3 DNA reads as TGTGCCATCAGCCCGGGACTTAACTACAATGAGCAGTTCTTC.